A selection of T cell receptor beta chains follows, all from one sample in a study of CD8 T cells in ankylosing spondylitis. From the 5' RACE reads, TCRdb called clonotypes with MiXCR, one entry per CDR3 protein. The sample carries fewer than 550,000 distinct CDR3 sequences, less than 6% recorded once. Sequences were obtained from blood, either unsorted or a sorted T cell fraction (not recorded which). The receptors stem from a male donor with ankylosing spondylitis. Each CDR3 is given with its conserved first and last residue. A D gene is named only where the DNA matches it firmly. Not all rows give a size; the values are once, few, many and, for expanded clones, a class.

d_call j_call clone_size cdr3_length v_call cdr3_aa cdr3_nt
TRBD1 TRBJ2-2 many 16 TRBV5-1 CASRRPGQGNTGELFF TGCGCCAGCAGACGTCCGGGACAGGGGAACACCGGGGAGCTGTTTTTT
TRBD1 TRBJ1-4 many 20 TRBV11-2 CASSLDNRGLFYPTNEKLFF TGTGCCAGCAGCCTAGATAACAGGGGGCTCTTCTATCCAACTAATGAAAAACTGTTTTTT
. TRBJ1-1 many 12 TRBV5-1 CASSLGGEEAFF TGCGCCAGCAGCCTCGGGGGGGAAGAAGCTTTCTTT
. TRBJ2-6 few 16 TRBV28 CASSPFWGLGANVLTF TGTGCCAGCAGCCCATTCTGGGGCTTGGGGGCCAACGTCCTGACTTTC
. TRBJ1-1 many 17 TRBV4-3 CASSQTSGDGMNTEAFF TGCGCCAGCAGCCAAACCTCAGGGGACGGGATGAACACTGAAGCTTTCTTT
. TRBJ1-1 many 15 TRBV27 CASSLGQGLNTEAFF TGTGCCAGCAGTTTAGGTCAGGGGTTAAACACTGAAGCTTTCTTT
TRBD1 TRBJ2-7 many 15 TRBV7-2 CASSIRTGESYEQYF TGTGCCAGCAGCATCCGGACAGGGGAGTCCTACGAGCAGTACTTC
. TRBJ1-1 many 16 TRBV5-5 CASSPSLSGIYTEAFF TGTGCCAGCAGCCCCTCCCTCTCGGGGATTTACACTGAAGCTTTCTTT
. TRBJ2-5 . 13 TRBV20-1 CSAPLEGVETQYF TGCAGTGCCCCACTTGAGGGTGTAGAGACCCAGTACTTC
TRBD1 TRBJ2-7 . 15 TRBV6-2/TRBV6-3 CASSRGGTGAYEQYF TGTGCCAGCAGTCGTGGCGGGACAGGGGCCTACGAGCAGTACTTC
. TRBJ1-4 many 17 TRBV4-3 CASSQVYSGGGSEKLFF TGCGCCAGCAGCCAAGTTTATTCTGGTGGAGGGAGTGAAAAACTGTTTTTT
. TRBJ2-5 many 12 TRBV20-1 CSARKARGTQYF TGCAGTGCTAGAAAGGCAAGGGGAACCCAGTACTTC
. TRBJ2-7 few 13 TRBV5-1 CASSLAWGIEQYF TGCGCCAGCAGCTTGGCCTGGGGGATCGAGCAGTACTTC
. TRBJ2-7 few 13 TRBV11-2 CASSLNSGRPQYF TGTGCCAGCAGCTTGAACAGTGGTCGTCCCCAGTACTTC
. TRBJ2-1 . 14 TRBV10-3 CANRTGLKDNEQFF TGTGCCAACAGGACTGGACTTAAGGACAATGAGCAGTTCTTC
. TRBJ1-3 . 14 TRBV4-2 CASSRLLSGNTIYF TGTGCCAGCAGCCGGCTCCTATCTGGAAACACCATATATTTT
. TRBJ1-1 many 13 TRBV6-2/TRBV6-3 CASSQGRTAEAFF TGTGCCAGCAGCCAGGGACGGACCGCTGAAGCTTTCTTT